This T cell receptor (beta chain) comes out of a study of cytomegalovirus exposure and HLA in healthy donors. The PCR ran on 60 Vbeta and 13 Jbeta primers. Some clones are missing from TCRdb's copy, which holds only in-frame ones; the method was immunoSEQ multiplex PCR. The sample records 150,000 to 200,000 clones, roughly 87% being singletons. Notes on the study in general: In an earlier analysis, most TCR beta V segments were productive about 87% or about 30% of the time. The majority of CMV-associated TCR beta chains were reported as apparently HLA-restricted in a later analysis.

Per the germline V gene, CDR1 is MNHNS and CDR2 is SASEGT. This CDR3 has 14 residues. Trimming took 5 bases from V and 12 from J, leaving 17 bases between them. In the case of this clone: Its antigen remains unidentified.

This receptor was obtained from a girl under three years old in good health and CMV-seronegative. The sequencing sample was made of PBMCs. This chain uses TRBV6-1 with TRBJ2-6; the D gene is possibly TRBD2 (5 bases). CDR3 DNA: TGTGCCAGCAGTCCCCGAGGGTGGTGGTCCGTCCTGACTTTC. It codes for CASSPRGWWSVLTF.